This entry lists 24 T cell receptor beta chains sequenced from one sample in a study of cytomegalovirus exposure and HLA in healthy donors. The protocol was immunoSEQ multiplex PCR, while the TCRdb copy is restricted to in-frame clones and leaves out a portion. The sample consists of some 200,000 clones, around 84% of them appearing once. The sequencing input was PBMCs. The receptors were gathered from a woman in her thirties in good health and CMV-seropositive.

The V call is TRBV7-3, the J call TRBJ2-1; 9 nucleotides line up with TRBD2. This CDR3 has 16 amino acids. V lost 1 base to trimming and J lost 8 bases; unmatched junction nucleotides: 9. Germline values: CDR1 SGHTA, CDR2 FQGTGA. CDR3: CASSLRSASGIDEQFF. In nucleotides, the CDR3 is TGTGCCAGCAGCTTAAGGTCAGCTAGCGGGATCGATGAGCAGTTCTTC.

The chain recombines TRBV5-6 with TRBJ2-2; TRBD2 aligns across 8 bases. V was pared by 4 bases and J by 0 bases, with 8 bases of the junction left unmatched. The CDR3 has 17 amino acids. CDR1 is SGHDT and CDR2 is YYEEEE in the germline V gene. DNA of the CDR3: TGTGCCAGCAGCCCCGGCTTTAGCGGGGCGAACACCGGGGAGCTGTTTTTT. Protein sequence: CASSPGFSGANTGELFF.

Only a few counts were recorded for this clone. V gene TRBV25-1 combines with J gene TRBJ1-2; 7 bases align to TRBD1. The CDR3 totals 14 residues. CDR1 MGHDK and CDR2 SYGVNS come from the germline V gene. Trimming removed 6 bases from V and 6 bases from J; junction bases left unmatched: 10. CDR3 region: CASRTTGTHHGYTF. The DNA for the CDR3 is TGTGCCAGCAGGACGACAGGGACTCATCATGGCTACACCTTC.

The rearrangement links TRBV29-1 to TRBJ1-4; TRBD1 agrees at 7 bases. The CDR3 extends over 14 amino acids. Germline trimming cut 7 bases from V and 4 bases from J; bases unmatched to any gene: 9. CDR1 is SQVTM, CDR2 ANQGSEA, per germline. The CDR3 region has the DNA TGCAGCGGCACAACGACAGGGAGTAATGAAAAACTGTTTTTT. Translating gives CSGTTTGSNEKLFF.

This clone was counted a few times. This same CDR3 is encoded by further DNA sequences in the sample. The chain links TRBV6-5 to TRBJ2-7; 7 bases align to TRBD1. V was clipped by 2 bases and J by 2 bases; unmatched bases: 3. CDR3 length: 14 amino acids. Per germline, CDR1 MNHEY and CDR2 SVGAGI. The CDR3 reads CASSYRTGTYEQYF. The CDR3 bases are TGTGCCAGCAGTTACCGGACAGGAACCTACGAGCAGTACTTC.

This rearrangement joins TRBV5-1 to TRBJ1-2; D is unresolved. The CDR3 length is 15 residues. Trimming stripped 3 bases from V and 6 bases from J, with 18 bases between. Looked up from germline, CDR1 is SGHRS and CDR2 is YFSETQ. This CDR3 reads CASSSTGSPGDGYTF. DNA for the CDR3: TGCGCCAGCAGCTCCACCGGGTCCCCCGGGGATGGCTACACCTTC.

In this sample, this clone turned up a few times. This chain connects TRBV27 to TRBJ2-1; D gene uncertain. The CDR3 loop spans 12 amino acids. V was shortened by 7 bases and J by 9 bases, with 13 bases between the two germline ends. Germline V CDR1 and CDR2: MNHEY, SMNVEV (reference sequence). CDR3 loop: CASTGSRREQFF. The CDR3 DNA reads as TGTGCCAGCACCGGATCTAGACGTGAGCAGTTCTTC.

The gene calls are TRBV4-1 and TRBJ2-3; TRBD2 aligns across 10 bases. The V gene end was trimmed by 0 bases and the J gene end by 4 bases; junction bases not matched to a gene: 7. From germline, CDR1 is MGHRA and CDR2 YSYEKL. This CDR3 is 17 amino acids long. Here the CDR3 reads CASSQEGSGRYPDTQYF. CDR3 sequence (DNA): TGCGCCAGCAGCCAAGAGGGTAGCGGGAGGTACCCAGATACGCAGTATTTT.

The sample holds one count of this clone. V usage is TRBV25-1 and J usage is TRBJ2-1; D uncertain. Trimming took 4 bases from V and 0 from J, leaving 10 bases between them. The V gene's germline CDR1 is MGHDK and CDR2 SYGVNS. There are 15 residues in the CDR3. CDR3 DNA sequence: TGTGCCAGCAGTGTCATCAGACACTCCTACAATGAGCAGTTCTTC. This gives the protein CASSVIRHSYNEQFF.

The V call is TRBV6-5, the J call TRBJ2-2; 10 nucleotides line up with TRBD1. The V gene's germline CDR1 is MNHEY and CDR2 SVGAGI. V was pared by 4 bases and J by 4 bases, with 6 bases of the junction left unmatched. The CDR3 contains 16 residues. CDR3 sequence reads: CASSFRTGGGTGELFF. For the CDR3, the DNA is TGTGCCAGCAGTTTCAGGACAGGGGGAGGCACCGGGGAGCTGTTTTTT.

The genes are TRBV29-1 and TRBJ2-3; D remains unclear. CDR3 length equals 15 residues. Trimming left V 5 bases short and J 4 bases short, with 19 bases between. The germline gives CDR1 SQVTM, CDR2 ANQGSEA. The DNA of the CDR3 is TGCAGCGTTCCAACTACTGCTCCCAACGCAGATACGCAGTATTTT. Translated, it gives CSVPTTAPNADTQYF.

The V call is TRBV2, the J call TRBJ1-1; 7 nucleotides match TRBD1. Germline V gene data show CDR1 as SNHLY and CDR2 as FYNNEI. V lost 5 bases and J lost 1; bases outside the gene matches: 1. CDR3 length: 13 residues. CDR3 protein: CASSQGENTEAFF. CDR3 DNA: TGTGCCAGCAGTCAGGGGGAGAACACTGAAGCTTTCTTT.

This chain joins TRBV27 and TRBJ1-2; D remains ambiguous. Germline CDR1 MNHEY, CDR2 SMNVEV (reference sequence). The ends were cut back, 5 bases at V and 1 base at J, with 11 bases in the middle. The CDR3 loop spans 14 amino acids. The DNA for the CDR3 is TGTGCCAGCAGTCCCGCGCCCAATAACTATGGCTACACCTTC. Its protein is CASSPAPNNYGYTF.

The rearrangement uses TRBV7-9 and TRBJ2-3; TRBD2 matches at 8 bases. Germline V gives CDR1 SEHNR, CDR2 FQNEAQ (reference sequence). The CDR3 is 15 residues long. With V trimmed by 2 bases and J by 3 bases, 4 bases remained unmatched. The DNA for the CDR3 is TGTGCCAGCAGCTTAATGGGACTAGAAACAGATACGCAGTATTTT. It translates to CASSLMGLETDTQYF.

The rearrangement joins TRBV11-2 to TRBJ1-1; the D gene is possibly TRBD1 (5 bases). The V gene's germline CDR1 is SGHAT and CDR2 FQNNGV. The CDR3 runs 12 residues. The V and J ends lost 5 bases and 8 bases respectively, with 12 bases between them. CDR3 nucleotides: TGTGCCAGCAGCCTCGCGGGGGGGGAAGCTTTCTTT. Residues: CASSLAGGEAFF.

This clone was observed a single time. The rearrangement uses TRBV6-1 and TRBJ1-2, with D maybe TRBD1 (5 bases). Trimming removed 0 bases from V and 10 bases from J, with 9 bases in between. This CDR3 comprises 12 residues. Per the germline V gene, CDR1 is MNHNS and CDR2 is SASEGT. The CDR3 coding sequence is TGTGCCAGCAGTGAAGCTAGGGGTGTCTACACCTTC. It specifies CASSEARGVYTF.

The rearrangement links TRBV11-2 to TRBJ2-3, with 7 bases matching TRBD2. There are 16 residues in the CDR3. J lost 1 base, V lost 0 bases, and 4 bases had no gene match. Looked up from germline, CDR1 is SGHAT and CDR2 is FQNNGV. The CDR3 loop reads CASSLDLGGGTDTQYF. The CDR3, as DNA: TGTGCCAGCAGCTTAGATCTTGGGGGGGGCACAGATACGCAGTATTTT.

The chain has TRBV5-1 and TRBJ1-4; 7 bases line up with TRBD1. CDR1 is SGHRS, CDR2 YFSETQ, per germline. Trimming cost V 2 bases and J 4 bases; bases outside gene matches: 2. This CDR3 has 14 amino acids. CDR3 sequence (DNA): TGCGCCAGCAGCTTCCAGGGGGGTAATGAAAAACTGTTTTTT. Translating gives CASSFQGGNEKLFF.

The chain employs TRBV6-4 and TRBJ2-1; perhaps TRBD2 as D (5 bases). CDR3 length equals 14 residues. V was cut by 5 bases and J by 6 bases, with 14 bases left in between. The germline CDR1 and CDR2 sequences are MRHNA and SNTAGT. CDR3 sequence: CASSNEDSPNEQFF. In DNA form, the CDR3 reads TGTGCCAGCAGTAATGAGGACTCTCCCAATGAGCAGTTCTTC.

The rearrangement joins TRBV29-1 to TRBJ1-2; TRBD1 matches at 8 bases. CDR3 length: 14 residues. Germline CDR1 and CDR2: SQVTM and ANQGSEA. Losses at the gene ends were 7 bases for V and 8 bases for J; bases not matched to a gene: 15. CDR3 nucleotide sequence: TGCAGCGCCGAGGGCCTGGACAGGGTGGGGGGCTACACCTTC. Its translation is CSAEGLDRVGGYTF.

The rearrangement links TRBV19 to TRBJ1-5; D gene ambiguous. The CDR3 spans 12 residues. CDR1 and CDR2 from the germline V gene are LNHDA and SQIVND (reference sequence). V was trimmed by 3 bases and J by 5 bases, leaving 5 bases between them. CDR3 coding DNA: TGTGCCAGTAGTATCCCCGATCAGCCCCAGCATTTT. Translating it yields CASSIPDQPQHF.

The chain combines TRBV15 with TRBJ2-4, with no clear D. Deletions cut 3 bases from V and 8 bases from J, with 11 bases between. CDR3 size: 13 residues. CDR1 is LNHNV and CDR2 is YYDKDF in the germline V gene (reference sequence). CDR3 protein: CATSSRRRDIQYF. DNA of the CDR3: TGTGCCACCAGCAGTAGACGACGGGACATTCAGTACTTC.

The chain couples TRBV2 to TRBJ1-4, with D maybe TRBD1 (6 bases). This CDR3 comprises 15 residues. The ends were cut back, 5 bases at V and 2 bases at J, with 12 bases in the middle. Germline V CDR1 and CDR2: SNHLY, FYNNEI. CDR3 nucleotide sequence: TGTGCCAGCAGTATAAACAGGGCCACTAATGAAAAACTGTTTTTT. Translation: CASSINRATNEKLFF.

V and J are TRBV7-8 and TRBJ1-1; no definite D call. Germline lookup yields CDR1 SGHVS and CDR2 FQNEAQ. This CDR3 has 14 amino acids. V was clipped by 2 bases and J by 5 bases, with 12 bases between them. This CDR3 is CASSLKRSSTEAFF. In DNA form, the CDR3 reads TGTGCCAGCAGCTTAAAGAGATCATCTACTGAAGCTTTCTTT.